This T cell receptor (beta chain) was sequenced in a study of OX40 agonist ivuxolimab in advanced cancers. With respect to the entire study: The costimulatory receptor OX40 (CD134) was targeted by ivuxolimab, a fully human IgG2 agonistic monoclonal antibody. Intravenous ivuxolimab was administered to patients every 2 weeks at six dose levels: 0.01, 0.1, 0.3, 1.5, 3 and 10 mg/kg. Prior anti-PD-1, anti-PD-L1 or anti-CTLA-4 therapy was permitted, and roughly two fifths of dose-escalation patients had received checkpoint inhibitors. Peripheral TCRbeta sequencing aimed to test whether ivuxolimab altered TCR sequence diversity and caused clonal T-cell expansion. A male proportion of 75% to 85% and a mean age of approximately 60 years, ranging from roughly 20 to 80, were recorded for the dose-escalation cohort. Partial responses occurred in three dose-escalation patients, of whom one had hepatocellular carcinoma and two had cutaneous melanoma. Of the roughly 51 dose-escalation patients, hepatocellular carcinoma was present in around 19, melanoma in roughly 15, renal cell carcinoma in 9 and head and neck cancer in 9. The monotherapy dose-escalation portion (N of about 52 patients) of the phase I ivuxolimab trial is reported in the paper.

To sequence the TCRbeta CDR3 region, genomic DNA was isolated from the sorted cells. The immunoSEQ Assay was used for sequencing of TCRbeta CDR3 regions. The table was pulled from immuneACCESS by TCRdb, which kept in-frame rearrangements only. Such tables lose some clones; where checked, under half of the loss comes from unresolved V genes, and the rest has no known cause. Across this sample there are fewer than 85,000 clones, with around 85% seen only once. The ten top clones hold 0.75% of the sample. Regarding this clone: Its cognate antigen has yet to be identified. No much larger clone exists at a distance of one base, and base qualities are not known.

Patients with autoimmune disease history or receiving systemic immunosuppression were excluded from the trial. Peripheral blood for TCR sequencing was drawn from every dose cohort at baseline, at cycle 4 day 1 and at cycle 7 day 1. Samples were obtained from an open-label, multicenter, first-in-human phase I dose-escalation trial of ivuxolimab. The trial enrolled adults with locally advanced or metastatic head and neck squamous cell, hepatocellular, melanoma or renal cell carcinoma. Before TCR sequencing, CD4+ T cells and CD8+ T cells were sorted from peripheral blood as separate populations. A distance of 11 bases separates the germline ends of V and J, which lose 6 bases and 1 base respectively. CDR1 and CDR2, looked up from the germline V gene, are SNHLY and FYNNEI. Reading from cysteine to phenylalanine, the CDR3 counts 14 amino acids. Of the read, only the CDR3 DNA is kept; its 42 bases are in frame from base 1.

General findings and caveats noted by the study authors: At doses of 0.1 to 3.0 mg/kg, clonal expansion of both CD4+ and CD8+ T cells in blood was seen between baseline and week 6. Low levels of normalized T-cell clonal expansion were also seen in some patients who did not respond. In partial responders in the 0.1-3.0 mg/kg groups, normalized peripheral clonal expansion was found to be among the lowest, especially among CD8+ T cells. The antigen specificity of the clonally expanded peripheral T cells was not determined. After ivuxolimab, CD8+ T cells had more expanded clones than CD4+ T cells on average.

This receptor was obtained from an adult with an advanced solid tumor such as melanoma, head and neck, liver or kidney cancer. The receptor chain draws on TRBV2 and TRBJ2-3, with a tentative D gene TRBD2 over 5 matching bases. The material was CD4+ or CD8+ T cells sorted from blood, obtained in a trial of the OX40 agonist ivuxolimab. The CDR3 region has the sequence CASRPRGGTDTQYF. The sequence in DNA is TGTGCCAGCAGACCTCGGGGTGGCACAGATACGCAGTATTTT. Here the CDR3 is joined to the reference TRBV2 and TRBJ2-3 genes, and the full variable domain is: EPEVTQTPSHQVTQMGQEVILRCVPISNHLYFYWYRQILGQKVEFLVSFYNNEISEKSEIFDDQFSVERPDGSNFTLKIRSTKLEDSAMYFCASRPRGGTDTQYFGPGTRLTVL.